The present T cell receptor (beta chain) was sequenced within a study of shared clonotypes between healthy human individuals. V dropped 7 bases and J dropped 8 bases, with 14 bases sitting between them. Germline V gene data show CDR1 as MDHEN and CDR2 as SYDVKM. The CDR3 has 12 residues. TCRdb keeps only in-frame clones here, not all; method: immunoSEQ multiplex PCR. Found here are around 700,000 clones, about three quarters of them singletons; the top ten hold more than 1.5%. The source is a woman between 25 and 40 years old in good health. Sequencing input: memory CD4+ T cells sorted from blood. Subset indicated: CD45RA-negative fraction. The chain employs TRBV28 and TRBJ1-1; TRBD1 might be the D (6 bases). This CDR3 is CASTQGPKEAFF. CDR3 bases: TGTGCCAGCACCCAGGGGCCTAAAGAAGCTTTCTTT.